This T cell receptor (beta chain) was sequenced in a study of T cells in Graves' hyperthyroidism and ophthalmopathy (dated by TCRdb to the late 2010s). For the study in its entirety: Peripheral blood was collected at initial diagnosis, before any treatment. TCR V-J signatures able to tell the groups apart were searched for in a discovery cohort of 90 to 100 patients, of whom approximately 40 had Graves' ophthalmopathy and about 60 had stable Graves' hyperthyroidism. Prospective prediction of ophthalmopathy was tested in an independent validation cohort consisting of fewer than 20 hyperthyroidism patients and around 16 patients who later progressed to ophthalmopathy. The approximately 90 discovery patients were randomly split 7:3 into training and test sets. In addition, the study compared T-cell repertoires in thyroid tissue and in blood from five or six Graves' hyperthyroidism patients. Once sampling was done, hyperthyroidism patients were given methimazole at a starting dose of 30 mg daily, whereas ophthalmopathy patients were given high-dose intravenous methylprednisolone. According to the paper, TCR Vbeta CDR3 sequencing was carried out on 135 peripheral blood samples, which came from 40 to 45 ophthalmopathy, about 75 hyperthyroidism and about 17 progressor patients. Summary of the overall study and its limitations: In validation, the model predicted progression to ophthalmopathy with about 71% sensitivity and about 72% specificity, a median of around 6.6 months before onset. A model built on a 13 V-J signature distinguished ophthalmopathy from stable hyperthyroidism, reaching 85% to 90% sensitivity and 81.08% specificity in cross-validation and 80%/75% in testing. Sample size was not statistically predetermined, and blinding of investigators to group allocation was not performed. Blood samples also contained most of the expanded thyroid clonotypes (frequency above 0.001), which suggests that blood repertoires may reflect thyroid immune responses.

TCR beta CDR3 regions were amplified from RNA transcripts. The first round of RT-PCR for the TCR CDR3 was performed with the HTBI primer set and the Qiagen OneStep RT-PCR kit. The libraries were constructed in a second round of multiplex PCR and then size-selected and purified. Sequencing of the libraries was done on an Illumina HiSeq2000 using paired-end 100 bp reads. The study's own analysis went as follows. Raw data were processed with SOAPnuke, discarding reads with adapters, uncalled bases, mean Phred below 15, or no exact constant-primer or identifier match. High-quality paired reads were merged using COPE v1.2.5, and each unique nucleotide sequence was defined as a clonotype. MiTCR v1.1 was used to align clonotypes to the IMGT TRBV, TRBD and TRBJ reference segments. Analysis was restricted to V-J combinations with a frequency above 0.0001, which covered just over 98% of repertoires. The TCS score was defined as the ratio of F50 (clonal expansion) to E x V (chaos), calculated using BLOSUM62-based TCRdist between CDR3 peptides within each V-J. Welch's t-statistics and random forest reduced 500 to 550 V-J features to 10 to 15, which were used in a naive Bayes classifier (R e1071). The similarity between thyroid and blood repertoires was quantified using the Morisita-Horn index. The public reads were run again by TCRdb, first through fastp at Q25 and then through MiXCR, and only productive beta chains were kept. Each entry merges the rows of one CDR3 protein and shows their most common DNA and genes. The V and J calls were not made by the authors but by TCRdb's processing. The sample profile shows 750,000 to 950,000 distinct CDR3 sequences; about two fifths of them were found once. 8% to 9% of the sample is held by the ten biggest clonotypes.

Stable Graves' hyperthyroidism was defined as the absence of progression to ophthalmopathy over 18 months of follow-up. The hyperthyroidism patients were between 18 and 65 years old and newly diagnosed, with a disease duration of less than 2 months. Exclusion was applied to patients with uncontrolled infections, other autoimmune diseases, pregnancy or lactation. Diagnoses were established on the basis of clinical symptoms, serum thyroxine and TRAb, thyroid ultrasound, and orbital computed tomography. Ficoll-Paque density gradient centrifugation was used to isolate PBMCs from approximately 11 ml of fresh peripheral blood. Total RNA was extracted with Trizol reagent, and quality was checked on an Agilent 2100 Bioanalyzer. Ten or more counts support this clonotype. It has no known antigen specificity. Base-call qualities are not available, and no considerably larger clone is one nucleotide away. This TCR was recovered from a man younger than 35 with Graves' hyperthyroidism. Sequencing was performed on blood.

The sequenced DNA is TGTGCCAGTCGAGGGGGAGGTAGTTCACCCCTCCACTTT. Protein translation: CASRGGGSSPLHF. The rearrangement combines TRBV19 with TRBJ1-6; the best D guess is TRBD1, with 6 bases matching. The germline ends are 14 bases apart after V is trimmed by 8 bases and J by 9 bases. The CDR3 runs 13 residues from the cysteine to the phenylalanine. The kept DNA is CDR3 alone, 39 bases in frame from the first base. The germline V gene encodes CDR1 LNHDA and CDR2 SQIVND (reference sequence). Joined to the reference TRBV19 and TRBJ1-6 proteins, this CDR3 gives the full variable domain: DGGITQSPKYLFRKEGQNVTLSCEQNLNHDAMYWYRQDPGQGLRLIYYSQIVNDFQKGDIAEGYSVSREKKESFPLTVTSAQKNPTAFYLCASRGGGSSPLHFGNGTRLTVT.